This T cell receptor beta chain derives from a study of T cells in pancreatic ductal adenocarcinoma listed by TCRdb under 2017. With regard to the full study: Seeking insight into the adaptive T-cell response that arises naturally, the researchers examined how many CD8+ T cells infiltrated tumors of resected pancreatic ductal adenocarcinoma, where they sat, and what features they had, alongside the same properties of suppressive cells.

Study-wide findings and limitations: More total productive templates and around 7.2-fold more unique clonotypes were found in blood samples than in tumor samples. Comparisons of clonality between tumor and blood may be biased because tumors are enriched in CD45RO+ effector T cells rather than naive T cells, which biases the comparison toward lower diversity. T-cell clonality did not differ significantly between tumor and blood, with mean clonality about 0.12 in tumors and 0.055 to 0.08 in blood. Because inoperable disease is present at presentation in most pancreatic cancer patients, the resected cohort was biased toward the minority with early-stage disease.

The immunoSEQ hsTCRB kit was used to amplify TCR beta CDR3 regions from genomic DNA. An Illumina HiSeq system was used to carry out high-throughput TRB CDR3 sequencing. Under the source paper's analysis protocol: The immunoSEQ software was used to analyze sequencing reads, and nonproductive sequences containing premature stops or frame-shifts were excluded. Clonality of the repertoire was calculated as one minus Shannon entropy normalized by log2 of the number of unique productive sequences. TCRdb stores this immuneACCESS table with in-frame sequences only. Part of the clones is absent; in the studies checked, under half of the shortfall reflects unresolved V genes, and no reason is known for the rest. The DNA gave D and trimming, while V, J and clone size come from that table. Here the sample has 8,500 to 9,500 clones; about 90% occur a single time. Approximately 3% of the sample comes from the top ten.

Reading from cysteine to phenylalanine, the CDR3 counts 13 amino acids. This entry keeps only the CDR3 DNA: 39 bases, framed from base 1. The germline V gene yields SQVTM for CDR1 and ANQGSEA for CDR2. Ends trimmed: V by 1 base, J by 7 bases; bases unmatched to a gene: 2. The pancreatic ductal adenocarcinoma patients who were selected had gone through surgery without receiving any neoadjuvant therapy. Peripheral blood was collected in heparin tubes, from which PBMCs were isolated by histopaque density gradient and cryopreserved in roughly 10% DMSO. Genomic DNA was extracted from more than 5 PBMC and 9 flash-frozen tumor specimens using the DNeasy Blood and Tissue Kit with Proteinase K and RNase treatment. As for this clone: The specificity of this receptor is unknown. The record has no base qualities; no much larger clone is one base away.

The source material was PBMCs. This clonotype was sampled from a human donor with pancreatic ductal adenocarcinoma. The chain is assembled from TRBV29-1 and TRBJ2-1; TRBD1 aligns with 9 central bases. The sequenced DNA: TGCAGCGTTGAAGGGACAGGGGAAAATGAGCAGTTCTTC. Its amino acids are CSVEGTGENEQFF.